This is a list of T cell receptor beta chains from one sample in a study of neurological immune-mediated disorders. Each CDR3 protein is one row after TCRdb ran MiXCR on the 5' RACE reads. Of more than 15,000 distinct CDR3 sequences detected, roughly 2.6% appear once; the ten largest clones hold 5.5%. The sequenced material came from PBMCs. The receptors were gathered from a woman younger than 35 with multiple sclerosis. CDR3s leave out the opening cysteine and the closing phenylalanine or tryptophan.

len: 13; v_gene: TRBV7-2; CDR3aa: ASSPGRALNYGYT
len: 12; v_gene: TRBV20-1; CDR3aa: SASLGVANEKLF
len: 12; v_gene: TRBV3-1; CDR3aa: ASSQSGVHETQY
len: 12; v_gene: TRBV7-3; CDR3aa: ASSLSGGWETQY
len: 12; v_gene: TRBV20-1; CDR3aa: SAGQGAKGNTIY
len: 12; v_gene: TRBV7-9; CDR3aa: ASSPDRAYNEQF
len: 13; v_gene: TRBV9; CDR3aa: ASSAGGQGSTEAF
len: 12; v_gene: TRBV27; CDR3aa: ARGRGGCTDTQY
len: 12; v_gene: TRBV7-2; CDR3aa: ASSLQTGNNEQF
len: 12; v_gene: TRBV29-1; CDR3aa: SVMGQATNYGYT
len: 12; v_gene: TRBV7-9; CDR3aa: ASSQRTFGETQY
len: 11; v_gene: TRBV12-3/TRBV12-4; CDR3aa: ASSLKGDTEAF
len: 13; v_gene: TRBV5-1; CDR3aa: ASSALTGGNYEQY
len: 13; v_gene: TRBV20-1; CDR3aa: SARDPLAGGNEQF
len: 12; v_gene: TRBV5-5; CDR3aa: ASSAGYRRETQY
len: 14; v_gene: TRBV2; CDR3aa: ASRTGTGHSNQPQH
len: 11; v_gene: TRBV20-1; CDR3aa: SASGTGEETQY